Following are 32 T cell receptor beta chains from one sample sequenced in a study of T cell responses to AZD1222 COVID-19 vaccine. TCRdb keeps only in-frame clones here, not all; method: immunoSEQ multiplex PCR. The sample lists 150,000 to 200,000 clones, 85% to 95% occurring once. Sequenced material: peripheral blood, taken on day 0 of AZD1222 vaccination. Receptors were obtained from an adult in good health.

This clone was observed a single time. This rearrangement joins TRBV5-1 to TRBJ1-5; TRBD1 matches at 9 bases. The J segment lost 7 bases and the V segment lost 4 bases, leaving 6 bases of the junction unmatched. In germline, CDR1 is SGHRS, CDR2 YFSETQ. The CDR3 covers 14 residues. In DNA, the CDR3 is TGCGCCAGCAGCCCCGGACAGGGGCAGCAGCCCCAGCATTTT. Translating it yields CASSPGQGQQPQHF. Full variable domain (remainder filled in from reference TRBV5-1 and TRBJ1-5): KAGVTQTPRYLIKTRGQQVTLSCSPISGHRSVSWYQQTPGQGLQFLFEYFSETQRNKGNFPGRFSGRQFSNSRSEMNVSTLELGDSALYLCASSPGQGQQPQHFGDGTRLSIL.

This chain connects TRBV2 to TRBJ2-2, with D possibly TRBD2 on 5 matching bases. CDR1 is SNHLY and CDR2 is FYNNEI in the germline V gene. V lost 1 base to trimming and J lost 0 bases, with 9 bases between them. The CDR3 is 16 residues long. CDR3 region: CASSEGERPNTGELFF. The CDR3 nucleotides read TGTGCCAGCAGTGAAGGGGAGCGGCCGAACACCGGGGAGCTGTTTTTT.

The genes are TRBV27 and TRBJ1-1; D unresolved. Trimming took 5 bases from V and 2 from J, leaving 9 bases between them. CDR1 MNHEY and CDR2 SMNVEV come from the germline V gene (reference sequence). The CDR3 covers 13 residues. This CDR3 reads CASSPNGNTEAFF. DNA of the CDR3: TGTGCCAGCAGTCCGAACGGCAACACTGAAGCTTTCTTT.

The chain recombines TRBV6-4 with TRBJ2-1; 7 bases match TRBD2. CDR1 is MRHNA, CDR2 SNTAGT, per germline. This CDR3 is 15 amino acids long. V lost 2 bases and J lost 7; bases outside the gene matches: 8. CDR3 amino acids: CASSDGKAGRNEQFF. Here the CDR3 DNA reads TGTGCCAGCAGTGACGGGAAAGCGGGACGTAATGAGCAGTTCTTC.

The chain has TRBV5-1 and TRBJ2-1; 10 nucleotides line up with TRBD2. With V trimmed by 3 bases and J by 9 bases, 6 bases remained unmatched. CDR1 SGHRS and CDR2 YFSETQ come from the germline V gene. This CDR3 is built from 14 residues. The CDR3 nucleotides are TGCGCCAGCAGCTCGCCGGGACTAGCGTCTGAGCAGTTCTTC. This translates into CASSSPGLASEQFF.

The chain recombines TRBV12-3 or TRBV12-4 with TRBJ2-3; D remains ambiguous. V lost 3 bases, J lost 2 bases, and 3 bases lay in between. This CDR3 comprises 12 residues. The CDR3 reads CASSFYTDTQYF. DNA for the CDR3: TGTGCCAGCAGTTTCTACACAGATACGCAGTATTTT.

CDR3 in DNA: TGCAGCGCCACCCCGGATTTCACAGATACGCAGTATTTT. It is translated as CSATPDFTDTQYF. V and J are TRBV29-1 and TRBJ2-3; D is uncertain. Germline values: CDR1 SQVTM, CDR2 ANQGSEA. Trimming removed 7 bases from V and 2 bases from J, with 13 bases in between. CDR3 size: 13 residues.

This clone was seen only once. The rearrangement links TRBV6-1 to TRBJ2-7; D tentatively reads TRBD1 or TRBD2 (5 bases each). This CDR3 is built from 14 residues. V was cut by 3 bases and J by 3 bases, with 12 bases left in between. The V gene's germline CDR1 is MNHNS and CDR2 SASEGT. The DNA for the CDR3 is TGTGCCAGCAGTGACCTGGGACGTTACTACGAGCAGTACTTC. Encoded protein: CASSDLGRYYEQYF.

The CDR3, as DNA: TGTGCCAGCAGCCCTAGACAGGTTTTGTCCCTCCACTTT. Amino acids: CASSPRQVLSLHF. V gene TRBV7-9 combines with J gene TRBJ1-6, with D possibly being TRBD1 (6 bases). Per germline, CDR1 SEHNR and CDR2 FQNEAQ (reference sequence). This CDR3 contains 13 residues. V was trimmed by 5 bases and J by 14 bases, leaving 16 bases between them.

This chain links TRBV6-5 with TRBJ1-2; D gene ambiguous. Germline V lookup: CDR1 MNHEY, CDR2 SVGAGI. This CDR3 spans 15 amino acids. Trimming removed 2 bases at V and 4 bases at J, with 14 bases between. This CDR3 reads CASSYRLGRAYGYTF. The DNA of the CDR3 is TGTGCCAGCAGTTACCGGCTCGGAAGGGCCTATGGCTACACCTTC.

This chain links TRBV19 with TRBJ2-3, with unresolved D. The CDR3 contains 16 residues. CDR1 and CDR2 from the germline V gene are LNHDA and SQIVND (reference sequence). Trimming removed 7 bases at V and 4 bases at J, with 21 bases between. The CDR3 sequence: CASTPVGYGSPDTQYF. The CDR3 DNA is TGTGCCAGTACCCCGGTTGGATACGGGTCCCCAGATACGCAGTATTTT.

The chain is built from TRBV6-5 and TRBJ2-5; D might be TRBD1 or TRBD2, each matching 5 bases. Trimming removed 1 base at V and 5 bases at J, with 8 bases between. The CDR3 is 13 amino acids. The germline gives CDR1 MNHEY, CDR2 SVGAGI. The CDR3 coding sequence is TGTGCCAGCAGTTACTTAGGGGAGGAGACCCAGTACTTC. Translated, it gives CASSYLGEETQYF.

This chain connects TRBV5-1 to TRBJ2-2; possibly TRBD1 for D (6 bases). This CDR3 has 16 amino acids. The V gene lost 6 bases and the J gene lost 6 bases, with 21 bases spanning the gap. Germline V gene sequence: CDR1 SGHRS, CDR2 YFSETQ. CDR3 coding DNA: TGCGCCAGCACCACCATAGGAGGCAGGGGATCCGGGGAGCTGTTTTTT. Protein: CASTTIGGRGSGELFF.

The chain combines TRBV19 with TRBJ1-1; 7 nucleotides agree with TRBD1. V lost 5 bases to trimming and J lost 3 bases; unmatched junction nucleotides: 3. Germline CDR1 and CDR2: LNHDA and SQIVND (reference sequence). The CDR3 spans 13 residues. In DNA, the CDR3 is TGTGCCAGTAGTGTCGGGACAGACACTGAAGCTTTCTTT. Amino acids: CASSVGTDTEAFF.

CDR3 DNA sequence: TGTGCCAGCAGGCCACAGGGGGCTTATACTGAAGCTTTCTTT. Its translation is CASRPQGAYTEAFF. This chain links TRBV6-5 with TRBJ1-1, with 9 bases fitting TRBD1. CDR1 is MNHEY, CDR2 SVGAGI, per germline. CDR3 length equals 14 residues. V lost 6 bases and J lost 5; bases outside the gene matches: 7.

This clone has a single count. The chain has TRBV4-1 and TRBJ2-1, with 12 bases aligning to TRBD1. V was pared by 4 bases and J by 5 bases, with 3 bases of the junction left unmatched. The CDR3 is 15 residues long. CDR1 is MGHRA, CDR2 YSYEKL, per germline. The chain's CDR3 is CASSLGQGADNEQFF. The CDR3 DNA is TGCGCCAGCAGCCTGGGACAGGGGGCGGACAATGAGCAGTTCTTC.

The V and J genes are TRBV7-9 and TRBJ1-1, with unresolved D. Germline V gives CDR1 SEHNR, CDR2 FQNEAQ (reference sequence). The length of the CDR3 is 14 residues. With 4 bases removed from V and 5 bases from J, the gap between germline ends came to 14 bases. This CDR3 is CASSSSSRPTEAFF. The CDR3 DNA sequence: TGTGCCAGCAGCTCCTCGAGTAGACCGACTGAAGCTTTCTTT.

The chain combines TRBV9 with TRBJ2-2; no reliable D call. Trimming took 0 bases from V and 1 from J, leaving 13 bases between them. Germline V gene sequence: CDR1 SGDLS, CDR2 YYNGEE. This CDR3 has 17 amino acids. The CDR3 bases are TGTGCCAGCAGCGTAGTCCCAGCGAGACAGAACACCGGGGAGCTGTTTTTT. This codes for CASSVVPARQNTGELFF. The variable domain in full, completed from reference TRBV9 and TRBJ2-2, reads DSGVTQTPKHLITATGQRVTLRCSPRSGDLSVYWYQQSLDQGLQFLIQYYNGEERAKGNILERFSAQQFPDLHSELNLSSLELGDSALYFCASSVVPARQNTGELFFGEGSRLTVL.

The chain employs TRBV3-1 (or the pseudogene TRBV3-2) and TRBJ2-3; 10 positions agree with TRBD2. Germline CDR1 and CDR2: LGHDT and YNNKEL (reference sequence). This CDR3 has 15 amino acids. The V gene end was trimmed by 2 bases and the J gene end by 4 bases; junction bases not matched to a gene: 3. In nucleotides, the CDR3 is TGTGCCAGCAGCCAAAACCTAGCGGGAGCAGATACGCAGTATTTT. This gives the protein CASSQNLAGADTQYF.

The chain couples TRBV15 to TRBJ1-2; unclear D gene. The germline V gene encodes CDR1 LNHNV and CDR2 YYDKDF (reference sequence). The germline V and J ends were trimmed by 11 bases and 1 base, with 17 bases remaining between them. This CDR3 has 14 residues. CDR3 sequence reads: CAVGIREVNYGYTF. The CDR3 region has the DNA TGTGCCGTCGGGATTCGAGAGGTTAACTATGGCTACACCTTC.

The V call is TRBV7-9, the J call TRBJ2-6; D gene ambiguous. Germline V gene lookup returns CDR1 SEHNR and CDR2 FQNEAQ (reference sequence). V lost 5 bases, J lost 0 bases, and 8 bases lay in between. The CDR3 has 15 amino acids. The CDR3 coding sequence is TGTGCCAGCAGCCCTTCCTTCTCTGGGGCCAACGTCCTGACTTTC. Protein: CASSPSFSGANVLTF.

This clone was seen only once. The chain couples TRBV5-1 to TRBJ2-5; possibly TRBD1 for D (6 bases). The CDR3 sequence is 15 residues long. CDR1 and CDR2 from the germline V gene are SGHRS and YFSETQ. The V and J ends lost 0 bases and 2 bases respectively, with 11 bases between them. This CDR3 reads CASSLAVGQQETQYF. In nucleotides, the CDR3 is TGCGCCAGCAGCTTGGCCGTAGGACAGCAAGAGACCCAGTACTTC.

V gene TRBV5-1 combines with J gene TRBJ2-7; TRBD2 is a possible D gene (6 bases). Germline CDR1 reads SGHRS; CDR2 reads YFSETQ. The CDR3 is made up of 14 amino acids. Trimming pared 4 bases from V and 2 bases from J, leaving 13 bases between. The CDR3 DNA reads TGCGCCAGCAGCACGGGACTCTCTACCTACGAGCAGTACTTC. As protein: CASSTGLSTYEQYF.

This chain connects TRBV12-3 or TRBV12-4 to TRBJ1-2, with 7 positions matching TRBD1. V lost 5 bases, J lost 8 bases, and 2 bases stayed unmatched. The CDR3 covers 11 residues. The CDR3 protein is CASSNRGGYTF. The CDR3 nucleotides are TGTGCCAGCAGTAACAGGGGCGGCTACACCTTC.

This sequence joins TRBV29-1 and TRBJ1-5; 7 bases fit TRBD1. V shed 6 bases, J shed 4 bases, and the junction held 0 bases outside the gene matches. CDR3 length equals 11 residues. Germline values: CDR1 SQVTM, CDR2 ANQGSEA. The CDR3 bases are TGCAGCGTGGGACAGAATCAGCCCCAGCATTTT. Encoded protein: CSVGQNQPQHF. The full variable domain, its missing parts supplied by reference TRBV29-1 and TRBJ1-5, is SAVISQKPSRDICQRGTSLTIQCQVDSQVTMMFWYRQQPGQSLTLIATANQGSEATYESGFVIDKFPISRPNLTFSTLTVSNMSPEDSSIYLCSVGQNQPQHFGDGTRLSIL.

V and J are TRBV30 and TRBJ1-6, with unresolved D. CDR3 size: 19 residues. Germline CDR1 is GTSNPN and CDR2 is SVGIG (reference sequence). Trimming cost V 4 bases and J 0 bases, with 22 bases left between them. In nucleotides, the CDR3 is TGTGCCTGGATTCCGAGTTGGCAGGAGGGCAGCTCCTATAATTCACCCCTCCACTTT. Its translation is CAWIPSWQEGSSYNSPLHF.

The genes are TRBV6-5 and TRBJ1-1; 8 bases align to TRBD1. V lost 3 bases and J lost 0; bases outside the gene matches: 6. The CDR3 is 16 residues long. Germline V lookup: CDR1 MNHEY, CDR2 SVGAGI. The CDR3 coding sequence is TGTGCCAGCAGTTATACCCGGGGACAGGTGAACACTGAAGCTTTCTTT. Translation: CASSYTRGQVNTEAFF.

The chain joins TRBV6-5 to TRBJ1-1; TRBD1 might be the D (6 bases). This CDR3 comprises 14 residues. The ends were cut back, 3 bases at V and 11 bases at J, with 19 bases in the middle. The germline CDR1 and CDR2 sequences are MNHEY and SVGAGI. The CDR3 protein is CASSYASGAVGAFF. The CDR3 coding sequence is TGTGCCAGCAGTTATGCCTCGGGGGCGGTCGGTGCTTTCTTT.

The rearrangement uses TRBV4-1 and TRBJ2-4; 12 bases fit TRBD1. CDR1 and CDR2 (germline): MGHRA, YSYEKL. The CDR3 has 18 residues. J lost 4 bases, V lost 1 base, and 8 bases had no gene match. The DNA for the CDR3 is TGCGCCAGCAGCCAAGGCCCAGGGACAGGGGGCGTAAAAAACATTCAGTACTTC. As protein: CASSQGPGTGGVKNIQYF.

The rearrangement links TRBV3-1 (or the pseudogene TRBV3-2) to TRBJ1-3; D gene ambiguous. Germline V gene sequence: CDR1 LGHDT, CDR2 YNNKEL (reference sequence). This CDR3 contains 13 residues. Trimming cost V 5 bases and J 4 bases, with 9 bases left between them. The CDR3: CASSSITGNTIYF. In DNA, the CDR3 is TGTGCCAGCAGCTCGATTACGGGAAACACCATATATTTT.

The CDR3, as DNA: TGTGCCAGTAGTATTGAGGTCTCTGGGGCCAACGTCCTGACTTTC. Translation gives CASSIEVSGANVLTF. The chain links TRBV19 to TRBJ2-6, with D unresolved. V shed 3 bases and J shed 0 bases, with 6 bases lying between them. The CDR3 runs 15 residues. The V gene's germline CDR1 is LNHDA and CDR2 SQIVND (reference sequence).

This chain joins TRBV27 and TRBJ2-3; 14 nucleotides line up with TRBD2. The length of the CDR3 is 15 residues. J was trimmed by 5 bases and V by 6 bases; bases with no gene match: 4. Germline CDR1 is MNHEY and CDR2 is SMNVEV (reference sequence). The CDR3 DNA follows: TGTGCCAGCAGGGGACTAGCGGGAGTTAAAGATACGCAGTATTTT. Its protein product is CASRGLAGVKDTQYF.